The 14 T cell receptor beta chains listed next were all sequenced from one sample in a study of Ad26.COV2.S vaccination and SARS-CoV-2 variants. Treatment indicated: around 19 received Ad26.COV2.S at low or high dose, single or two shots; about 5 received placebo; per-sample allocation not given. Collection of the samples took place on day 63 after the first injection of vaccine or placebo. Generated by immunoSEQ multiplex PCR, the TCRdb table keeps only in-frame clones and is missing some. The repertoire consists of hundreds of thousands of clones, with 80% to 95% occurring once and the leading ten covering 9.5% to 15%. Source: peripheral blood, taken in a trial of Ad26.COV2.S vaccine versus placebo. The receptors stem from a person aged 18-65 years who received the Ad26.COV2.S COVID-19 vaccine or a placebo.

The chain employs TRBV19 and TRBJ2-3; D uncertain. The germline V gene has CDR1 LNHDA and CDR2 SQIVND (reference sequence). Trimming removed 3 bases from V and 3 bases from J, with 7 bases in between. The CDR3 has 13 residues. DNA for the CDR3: TGTGCCAGTAGTATCAGTATTACAGATACGCAGTATTTT. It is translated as CASSISITDTQYF.

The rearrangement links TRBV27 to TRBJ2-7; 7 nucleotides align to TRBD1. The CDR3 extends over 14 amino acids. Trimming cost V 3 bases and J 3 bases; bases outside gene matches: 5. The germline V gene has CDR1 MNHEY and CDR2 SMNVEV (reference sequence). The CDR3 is CASSFFQGDYEQYF. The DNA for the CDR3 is TGTGCCAGCAGTTTTTTCCAGGGGGACTACGAGCAGTACTTC.

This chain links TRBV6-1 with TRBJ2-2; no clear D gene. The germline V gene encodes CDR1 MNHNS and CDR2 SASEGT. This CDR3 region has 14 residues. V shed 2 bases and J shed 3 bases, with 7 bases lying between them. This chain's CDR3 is CASSELVDTGELFF. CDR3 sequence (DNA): TGTGCCAGCAGTGAACTCGTCGACACCGGGGAGCTGTTTTTT.

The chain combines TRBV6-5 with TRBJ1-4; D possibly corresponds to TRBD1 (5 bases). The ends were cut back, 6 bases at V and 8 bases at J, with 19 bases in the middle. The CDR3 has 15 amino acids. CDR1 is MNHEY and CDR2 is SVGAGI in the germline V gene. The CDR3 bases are TGTGCCAGCAGGGGGACCGGGACGGGGAGGGAAAAACTGTTTTTT. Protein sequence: CASRGTGTGREKLFF.

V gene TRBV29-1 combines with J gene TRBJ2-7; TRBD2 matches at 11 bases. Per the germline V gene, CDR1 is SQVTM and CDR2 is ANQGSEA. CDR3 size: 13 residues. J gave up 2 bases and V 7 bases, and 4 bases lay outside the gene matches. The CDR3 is CSGTSGGTYEQYF. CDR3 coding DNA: TGCAGCGGCACTAGCGGGGGAACCTACGAGCAGTACTTC.

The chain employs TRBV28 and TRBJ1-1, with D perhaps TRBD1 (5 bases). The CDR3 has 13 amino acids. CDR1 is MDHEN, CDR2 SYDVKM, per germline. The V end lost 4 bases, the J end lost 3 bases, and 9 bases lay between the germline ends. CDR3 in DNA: TGTGCCAGCAGTTCGGGGGAGGACACTGAAGCTTTCTTT. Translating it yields CASSSGEDTEAFF.

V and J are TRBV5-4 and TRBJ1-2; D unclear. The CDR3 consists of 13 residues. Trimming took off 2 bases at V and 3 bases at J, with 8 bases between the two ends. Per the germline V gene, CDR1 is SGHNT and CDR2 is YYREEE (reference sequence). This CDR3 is CASSFGQHYGYTF. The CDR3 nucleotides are TGTGCCAGCAGCTTTGGGCAGCACTATGGCTACACCTTC.

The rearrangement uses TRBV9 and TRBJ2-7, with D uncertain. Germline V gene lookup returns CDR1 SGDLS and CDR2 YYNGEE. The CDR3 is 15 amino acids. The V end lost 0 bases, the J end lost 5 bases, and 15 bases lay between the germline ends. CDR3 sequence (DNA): TGTGCCAGCAGCGTAGATACGGGTTCTCGGAACGAGCAGTACTTC. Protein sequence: CASSVDTGSRNEQYF.

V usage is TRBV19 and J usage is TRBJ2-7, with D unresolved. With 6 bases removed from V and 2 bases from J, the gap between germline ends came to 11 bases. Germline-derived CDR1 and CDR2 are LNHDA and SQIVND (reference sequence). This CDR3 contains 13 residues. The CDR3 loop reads CASSSGGTYEQYF. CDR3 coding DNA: TGTGCCAGTAGCTCAGGTGGGACCTACGAGCAGTACTTC.

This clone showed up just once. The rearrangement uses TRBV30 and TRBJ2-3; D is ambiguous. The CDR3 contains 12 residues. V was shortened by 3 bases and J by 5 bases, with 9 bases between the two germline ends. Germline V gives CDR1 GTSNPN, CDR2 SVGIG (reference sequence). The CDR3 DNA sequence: TGTGCCTGGAGCCCGTATGGAGATACGCAGTATTTT. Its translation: CAWSPYGDTQYF.

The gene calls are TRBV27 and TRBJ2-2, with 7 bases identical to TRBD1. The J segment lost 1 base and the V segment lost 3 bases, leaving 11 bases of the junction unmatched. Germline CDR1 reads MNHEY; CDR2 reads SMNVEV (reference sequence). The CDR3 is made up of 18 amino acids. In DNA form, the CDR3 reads TGTGCCAGCAGTTTTACCGTTATGGGACAGATGAACACCGGGGAGCTGTTTTTT. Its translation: CASSFTVMGQMNTGELFF.

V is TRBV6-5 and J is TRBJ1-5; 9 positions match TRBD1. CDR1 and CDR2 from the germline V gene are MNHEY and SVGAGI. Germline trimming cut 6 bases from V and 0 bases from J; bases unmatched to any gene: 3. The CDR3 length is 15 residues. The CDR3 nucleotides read TGTGCCAGCAGACAACAGGGGGCTAGCAATCAGCCCCAGCATTTT. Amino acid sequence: CASRQQGASNQPQHF.

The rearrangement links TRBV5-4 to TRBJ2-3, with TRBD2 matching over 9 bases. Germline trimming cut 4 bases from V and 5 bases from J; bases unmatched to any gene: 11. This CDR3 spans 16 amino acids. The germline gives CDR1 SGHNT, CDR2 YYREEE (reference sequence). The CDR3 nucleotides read TGTGCCAGCAGCCCCGTGGGGCGGGAGGGCGGAGATACGCAGTATTTT. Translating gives CASSPVGREGGDTQYF.

The chain's CDR3 is CASSQDVGDFQAAEAFF. The CDR3 DNA reads TGTGCCAGCAGCCAAGATGTGGGGGACTTCCAAGCGGCTGAAGCTTTCTTT. The chain employs TRBV14 and TRBJ1-1; possibly TRBD1 for D (5 bases). Trimming removed 0 bases at V and 6 bases at J, with 20 bases between. The CDR3 length is 17 residues. Germline-derived CDR1 and CDR2 are SGHDN and FVKESK.